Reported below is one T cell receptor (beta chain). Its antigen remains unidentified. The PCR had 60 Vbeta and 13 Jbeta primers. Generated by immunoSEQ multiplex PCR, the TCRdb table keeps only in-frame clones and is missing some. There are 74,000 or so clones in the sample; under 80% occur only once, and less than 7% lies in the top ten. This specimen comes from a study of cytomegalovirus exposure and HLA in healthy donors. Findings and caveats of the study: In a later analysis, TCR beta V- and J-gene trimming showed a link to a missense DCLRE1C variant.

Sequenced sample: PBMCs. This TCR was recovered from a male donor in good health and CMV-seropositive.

The CDR3: CASSPAEGSYEQYF. DNA of the CDR3: TGTGCCAGCTCACCGGCTGAGGGCTCCTACGAGCAGTACTTC. This sequence joins TRBV18 and TRBJ2-7; D perhaps matches TRBD2 (5 bases). The CDR3 is made up of 14 amino acids. Per the germline V gene, CDR1 is KGHSH and CDR2 is LQKENI. V lost 3 bases and J lost 0, with 9 bases in between.